This T cell receptor (beta chain) was documented in a study of T cell responses to AZD1222 COVID-19 vaccine. Study-wide results and limits: Repertoires were sampled only after the peak T cell response. Spike-specific TCR breadth and depth grew following two AZD1222 doses. Donors were largely white British and mainly female; clonal diversity was possibly underestimated.

To note about this clone: As yet, its antigen is unknown. Other nucleotide sequences in the sample specify the same CDR3.

The germline CDR1 and CDR2 sequences are MDHEN and SYDVKM. Trimming took 6 bases from V and 3 from J; bases not matched to a gene: 1. The CDR3 length is 13 residues. Sequencing used immunoSEQ multiplex PCR; TCRdb keeps in-frame clones, though not all of them. The table shows about 220,000 clones, with just over 90% occurring only once. Sequenced material: peripheral blood, taken on day 0 of MenACWY control vaccination. This chain connects TRBV28 to TRBJ2-3, with TRBD1 identical over 9 bases. This receptor was obtained from an adult in good health. CDR3 loop: CASRGQGTDTQYF. As DNA, the CDR3 is TGTGCCAGCAGGGGACAGGGTACAGATACGCAGTATTTT.